Presented here are 8 T cell receptor beta chains from one specimen sequenced in a study of shared clonotypes between healthy human individuals. In the naive CD8 group, cells lacked CD45RO and were positively selected for CCR7, so terminally differentiated effector memory CD45RA+ cells were left out. Repertoires were generated with immunoSEQ multiplex PCR, while TCRdb's copy carries only in-frame clones and drops some. The sample includes around 600,000 clones, around 95% of them seen just once. The specimen was naive CD8+ T cells sorted from blood. Source of these receptors: a woman between 25 and 40 years old in good health.

The chain uses TRBV4-2 and TRBJ2-1; no reliable D call. The CDR3 has 15 amino acids. The V and J ends lost 0 bases and 5 bases respectively, with 11 bases between them. CDR1 LGHNA and CDR2 YNFKEQ come from the germline V gene. The CDR3 reads CASSQEANSHNEQFF. The CDR3 nucleotides read TGTGCCAGCAGCCAAGAAGCAAATTCGCACAATGAGCAGTTCTTC.

V usage is TRBV5-8 and J usage is TRBJ2-3; D is undetermined. Trimming left V 4 bases short and J 6 bases short, with 15 bases between. Germline V gives CDR1 SGHTS, CDR2 YDEGEE. CDR3 length: 14 residues. CDR3: CASSAGLRSDTQYF. The CDR3 DNA follows: TGTGCCAGCAGCGCCGGGCTGCGGTCGGATACGCAGTATTTT.

The rearrangement links TRBV7-9 to TRBJ2-2, with TRBD2 matching over 7 bases. The CDR3 totals 15 residues. Trimming cost V 4 bases and J 8 bases; bases outside gene matches: 10. Germline V gene sequence: CDR1 SEHNR, CDR2 FQNEAQ (reference sequence). CDR3 DNA sequence: TGTGCCAGCAGCTCCCCCGGGGTGCGGGAGGGGGAGCTGTTTTTT. It encodes CASSSPGVREGELFF.

This chain links TRBV25-1 with TRBJ2-3; 7 bases are shared with TRBD2. Germline lookup yields CDR1 MGHDK and CDR2 SYGVNS. The V and J ends lost 7 bases and 2 bases, in that order; junction bases with no gene match: 6. CDR3 size: 14 residues. CDR3 coding DNA: TGTGCCAGCATTGCGGGAGAAGTCACAGATACGCAGTATTTT. Its translation: CASIAGEVTDTQYF. The variable domain in full, completed from reference TRBV25-1 and TRBJ2-3, reads EADIYQTPRYLVIGTGKKITLECSQTMGHDKMYWYQQDPGMELHLIHYSYGVNSTEKGDLSSESTVSRIRTEHFPLTLESARPSHTSQYLCASIAGEVTDTQYFGPGTRLTVL.

The chain couples TRBV5-5 to TRBJ2-7; D call uncertain. Trimming shortened V by 4 bases and J by 3 bases, and 11 bases separated the two germline ends. The germline V gene has CDR1 SGHKS and CDR2 YYEKEE (reference sequence). This CDR3 has 13 amino acids. Here the CDR3 DNA reads TGTGCCAGCAGCCCCGCGTCCAACTACGAGCAGTACTTC. Translated, it gives CASSPASNYEQYF.

The chain has TRBV7-8 and TRBJ1-5; 9 bases align to TRBD1. The CDR3 runs to 16 residues. V lost 5 bases to trimming and J lost 6 bases; unmatched junction nucleotides: 11. Germline V lookup: CDR1 SGHVS, CDR2 FQNEAQ. The CDR3 region has the DNA TGTGCCAGCAGCGGGGGGACAGGGTTGAGCGGTCAGCCCCAGCATTTT. This encodes CASSGGTGLSGQPQHF.

A remark on this clone: Other DNA sequences from this sample encode an identical CDR3 as well. The chain combines TRBV19 with TRBJ2-2; D remains ambiguous. This CDR3 contains 13 residues. The germline gives CDR1 LNHDA, CDR2 SQIVND (reference sequence). The germline V and J ends were trimmed by 3 bases and 4 bases, with 6 bases remaining between them. The CDR3 DNA sequence: TGTGCCAGTAGTATTGGTTTCACCGGGGAGCTGTTTTTT. It translates to CASSIGFTGELFF.

The chain couples TRBV5-1 to TRBJ1-1; TRBD1 matches 9 bases. There are 14 residues in the CDR3. V was clipped by 3 bases and J by 1 base; unmatched bases: 1. Per the germline V gene, CDR1 is SGHRS and CDR2 is YFSETQ. The CDR3 bases are TGCGCCAGCAGCTGGGGACAGGGGAACACTGAAGCTTTCTTT. Its protein product is CASSWGQGNTEAFF. The full variable domain, rest sourced from reference TRBV5-1 and TRBJ1-1, is KAGVTQTPRYLIKTRGQQVTLSCSPISGHRSVSWYQQTPGQGLQFLFEYFSETQRNKGNFPGRFSGRQFSNSRSEMNVSTLELGDSALYLCASSWGQGNTEAFFGQGTRLTVV.